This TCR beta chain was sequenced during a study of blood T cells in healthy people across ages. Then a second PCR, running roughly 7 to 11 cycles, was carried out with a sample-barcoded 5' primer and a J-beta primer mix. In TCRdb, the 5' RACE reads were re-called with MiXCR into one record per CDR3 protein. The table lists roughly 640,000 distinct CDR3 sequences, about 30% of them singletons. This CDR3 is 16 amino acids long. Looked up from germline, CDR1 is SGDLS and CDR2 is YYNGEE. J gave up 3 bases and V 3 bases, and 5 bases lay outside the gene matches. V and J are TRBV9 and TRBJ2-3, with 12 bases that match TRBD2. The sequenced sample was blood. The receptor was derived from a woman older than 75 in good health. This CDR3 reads CASSGLAGVRTDTQYF. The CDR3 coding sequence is TGTGCCAGCAGCGGACTAGCGGGGGTCCGGACAGATACGCAGTATTTT.